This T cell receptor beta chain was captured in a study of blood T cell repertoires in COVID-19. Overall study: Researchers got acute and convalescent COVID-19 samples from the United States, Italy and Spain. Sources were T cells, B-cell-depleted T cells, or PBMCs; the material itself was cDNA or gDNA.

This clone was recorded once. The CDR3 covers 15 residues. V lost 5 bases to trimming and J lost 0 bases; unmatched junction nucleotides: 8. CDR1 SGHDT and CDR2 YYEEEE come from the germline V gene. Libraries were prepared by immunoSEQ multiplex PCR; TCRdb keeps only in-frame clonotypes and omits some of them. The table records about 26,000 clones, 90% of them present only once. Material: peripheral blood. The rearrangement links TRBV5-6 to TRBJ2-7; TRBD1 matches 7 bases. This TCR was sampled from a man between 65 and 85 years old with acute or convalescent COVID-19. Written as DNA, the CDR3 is TGTGCCAGCAGTTGGGACAGCCGACCCTCCTACGAGCAGTACTTC. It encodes CASSWDSRPSYEQYF.